Listed below are T cell receptor beta chains from one sample, sequenced in a study of blood T cell repertoires in COVID-19. Assay used: immunoSEQ multiplex PCR; TCRdb lists only in-frame clones, some missing. The sample comprises 490,000 or so clones, 70% to 90% of which are singletons, and 7% to 10% rests with the top ten. Sequenced: PBMCs or T cells enriched from blood (not recorded which). The receptors derive from a woman aged 60-70 years who had recovered from COVID-19. CDR3s include the opening cysteine and the closing phenylalanine or tryptophan. The order of the fields is clone size, D gene, J gene, V gene, CDR3 protein, CDR3 DNA. A D gene is named only where the DNA matches it firmly. Not all rows give a size; the values are once, few, many and, for expanded clones, a class.

NA | NA | TRBJ2-2 | TRBV5-1 | CASTDGLNTGELFF | TGCGCCAGTACAGATGGACTTAACACCGGGGAGCTGTTTTTT
NA | NA | TRBJ1-4 | TRBV14 | CASSQGGQLFF | TGTGCCAGCAGCCAAGGCGGGCAACTGTTTTTT
NA | NA | TRBJ1-1 | TRBV6-6 | CASRTGRVTNTEAFF | TGTGCCAGCAGAACAGGGAGAGTAACGAACACTGAAGCTTTCTTT
NA | TRBD2 | TRBJ2-3 | TRBV20-1 | CSASQRGTLTDTQYF | TGCAGTGCTAGTCAGCGGGGCACACTCACAGATACGCAGTATTTT
NA | NA | TRBJ2-7 | TRBV11-2 | CASSLGAGEQYF | TGTGCCAGCAGCTTAGGGGCGGGGGAGCAGTACTTC
NA | NA | TRBJ1-2 | TRBV2 | CASSEAGRQVPFF | TGTGCCAGCAGTGAAGCAGGTCGACAGGTGCCCTTCTTC
once | NA | TRBJ2-2 | TRBV12-5 | CASGSNRQNTGELFF | TGTGCTAGTGGTTCGAACAGACAAAACACCGGGGAGCTGTTTTTT
NA | TRBD1 | TRBJ1-6 | TRBV7-9 | CASSLGTGQNSPLHF | TGTGCCAGCAGCTTGGGGACAGGGCAGAATTCACCCCTCCACTTT
few | TRBD1 | TRBJ1-2 | TRBV4-2 | CASSQMDRALGYTF | TGTGCCAGCAGCCAAATGGACAGGGCCTTGGGCTACACCTTC
NA | NA | TRBJ2-7 | TRBV2 | CASSEAVYQYF | TGTGCCAGCAGTGAGGCTGTGTATCAGTACTTC
NA | NA | TRBJ1-2 | TRBV2 | CASSLGGALGGYTF | TGTGCCAGCAGCTTGGGGGGGGCGCTGGGCGGCTACACCTTC
NA | TRBD1 | TRBJ2-1 | TRBV5-5 | CASSLQVVGYQGARYNEQFF | TGTGCCAGCAGCTTGCAAGTTGTAGGTTATCAGGGGGCGCGGTACAATGAGCAGTTCTTC
NA | TRBD1 | TRBJ1-3 | TRBV19 | CASSLRDRAGNTIYF | TGTGCCAGTAGCCTCCGGGACAGGGCTGGAAACACCATATATTTT
NA | TRBD1 | TRBJ2-6 | TRBV7-6 | CASSLGTGSSGANVLTF | TGTGCCAGCAGCTTAGGGACAGGCTCCTCTGGGGCCAACGTCCTGACTTTC
NA | TRBD2 | TRBJ2-1 | TRBV5-1 | CASSRGLAGGRAEQFF | TGCGCCAGCAGCAGGGGACTAGCGGGGGGGCGAGCTGAGCAGTTCTTC
NA | NA | TRBJ1-4 | TRBV5-6 | CASSAAGWTNEKLFF | TGTGCCAGCAGCGCCGCAGGGTGGACTAATGAAAAACTGTTTTTT
NA | TRBD2 | TRBJ2-7 | TRBV2 | CASSEPGTSRYEQYF | TGTGCCAGCAGTGAACCCGGGACTAGTCGCTACGAGCAGTACTTC
NA | TRBD1 | TRBJ2-5 | TRBV7-8 | CASSLTRDRVRETQYF | TGTGCCAGCAGCTTAACACGGGACAGGGTGAGGGAGACCCAGTACTTC
NA | NA | TRBJ2-3 | TRBV21-1 | CASSNGGRRDTQYF | TGTGCCAGCAGCAACGGGGGGCGCAGGGATACGCAGTATTTT
NA | TRBD1 | TRBJ1-4 | TRBV5-4 | CASSLGQGREKLFF | TGTGCCAGCAGCCTAGGACAGGGGAGGGAAAAACTGTTTTTT
NA | NA | TRBJ2-1 | TRBV6-4 | CATPVGGERHYNEQFF | TGTGCCACCCCCGTAGGGGGGGAGAGGCACTACAATGAGCAGTTCTTC
NA | TRBD1 | TRBJ1-4 | TRBV11-3 | CASSLGDRNEKLFF | TGTGCCAGCAGCTTAGGGGACAGAAATGAAAAACTGTTTTTT
NA | NA | TRBJ1-6 | TRBV11-3 | CASGLGINSPLHF | TGTGCCAGCGGCCTGGGCATAAATTCACCCCTCCACTTT
NA | TRBD1 | TRBJ2-1 | TRBV25-1 | CASRGQLKVNEQFF | TGTGCCAGCAGGGGACAGCTCAAAGTCAATGAGCAGTTCTTC
NA | TRBD1 | TRBJ2-5 | TRBV5-5 | CASSWGFGTGGKETQYF | TGTGCCAGCAGCTGGGGTTTCGGGACAGGGGGCAAAGAGACCCAGTACTTC
once | TRBD1 | TRBJ2-1 | TRBV5-4 | CASSSRDRDYNEQFF | TGTGCCAGCAGCTCCCGGGACAGAGACTACAATGAGCAGTTCTTC
NA | TRBD1 | TRBJ2-1 | TRBV28 | CASSPPGTGLNEQFF | TGTGCCAGCAGTCCACCCGGGACAGGGCTAAATGAGCAGTTCTTC
NA | NA | TRBJ1-3 | TRBV19 | CASSRGQGGNTIYF | TGTGCCAGTAGCCGGGGACAAGGTGGAAACACCATATATTTT
NA | NA | TRBJ1-4 | TRBV4-1 | CASSQETGANEKLFF | TGCGCCAGCAGCCAAGAAACAGGTGCCAATGAAAAACTGTTTTTT
NA | NA | TRBJ1-1 | TRBV7-6 | CASSLVHGQLFEAFF | TGTGCCAGCAGCTTAGTCCATGGACAGCTCTTCGAAGCTTTCTTT
NA | NA | TRBJ1-1 | TRBV12-3/TRBV12-4 | CASSLTQNTEAFF | TGTGCCAGCAGTCTGACACAGAACACTGAAGCTTTCTTT
NA | TRBD1 | TRBJ1-1 | TRBV27 | CASSSFTGDTEAFF | TGTGCCAGCAGTTCTTTCACAGGGGACACTGAAGCTTTCTTT
NA | TRBD2 | TRBJ2-7 | TRBV9 | CASSPGLAGANYEQYF | TGTGCCAGCAGCCCGGGACTAGCGGGGGCAAACTACGAGCAGTACTTC
NA | TRBD1 | TRBJ1-5 | TRBV24-1 | CATSDLKGQHNQPQHF | TGTGCCACCAGTGATTTGAAGGGACAGCACAATCAGCCCCAGCATTTT
NA | TRBD2 | TRBJ2-3 | TRBV5-1 | CASSFGGFSTDTQYF | TGCGCCAGCAGCTTCGGGGGGTTTAGCACAGATACGCAGTATTTT
NA | NA | TRBJ1-5 | TRBV2 | CASSAQMGAQPQHF | TGTGCCAGCAGCGCGCAAATGGGGGCTCAGCCCCAGCATTTT
NA | NA | TRBJ2-6 | TRBV25-1 | CASSTSSGANVLTF | TGTGCCAGCAGTACAAGCTCTGGGGCCAACGTCCTGACTTTC
NA | NA | TRBJ1-6 | TRBV5-1 | CASLWGPNSPLHF | TGCGCCAGCCTGTGGGGCCCTAATTCACCCCTCCACTTT
NA | TRBD1 | TRBJ2-5 | TRBV29-1 | CSVEATGGVGRETQYF | TGCAGCGTTGAAGCGACAGGGGGTGTGGGGCGAGAGACCCAGTACTTC
NA | TRBD1 | TRBJ1-5 | TRBV30 | CAWSSGQAHQPQHF | TGTGCCTGGAGCTCCGGACAGGCCCATCAGCCCCAGCATTTT